What follows are 16 T cell receptor beta chains derived from one specimen sequenced in a study of shared clonotypes between healthy human individuals. Data came from immunoSEQ multiplex PCR; TCRdb stores just in-frame clones and leaves some out. The profile shows under 1,100,000 clones, about 80% of them singletons. Sequencing used memory CD4+ T cells from PBMCs. Indicated subset: CD45RA-negative fraction. These receptors all stem from a man aged 18 to 29 in good health. Some clones in this sample may be carry-over from other donors' samples.

This chain's CDR3 is CASSEAHYTDTQYF. The CDR3 nucleotides read TGTGCCAGCAGTGAGGCTCATTACACAGATACGCAGTATTTT. This chain uses TRBV6-4 with TRBJ2-3; D not certain. This CDR3 comprises 14 residues. CDR1 and CDR2 from the germline V gene are MRHNA and SNTAGT. With 3 bases removed from V and 2 bases from J, the gap between germline ends came to 9 bases.

The V call is TRBV28, the J call TRBJ2-3; TRBD1 is a possible D gene (6 bases). The V end lost 6 bases, the J end lost 2 bases, and 12 bases lay between the germline ends. CDR1 and CDR2 (germline): MDHEN, SYDVKM. The length of the CDR3 is 14 residues. Here the CDR3 reads CASSTQGYTDTQYF. In DNA form, the CDR3 reads TGTGCCAGCAGCACACAGGGTTACACAGATACGCAGTATTTT.

The gene calls are TRBV5-1 and TRBJ2-7; 12 nucleotides match TRBD2. From germline, CDR1 is SGHRS and CDR2 YFSETQ. This CDR3 region has 15 residues. The V and J ends lost 0 bases and 7 bases, in that order; junction bases with no gene match: 5. CDR3 nucleotides: TGCGCCAGCAGCTTGGCTAGCGGGAGGGCAAGGGAGCAGTACTTC. Translating gives CASSLASGRAREQYF. Drawing the rest from reference TRBV5-1 and TRBJ2-7, the complete variable domain is KAGVTQTPRYLIKTRGQQVTLSCSPISGHRSVSWYQQTPGQGLQFLFEYFSETQRNKGNFPGRFSGRQFSNSRSEMNVSTLELGDSALYLCASSLASGRAREQYFGPGTRLTVT.

The chain joins TRBV7-3 to TRBJ2-2, with 10 bases fitting TRBD2. Germline V gives CDR1 SGHTA, CDR2 FQGTGA. The CDR3 is 16 residues long. V shed 4 bases, J shed 6 bases, and the junction held 8 bases outside the gene matches. CDR3 DNA sequence: TGTGCCAGCAGCTCTACTAGCGGGATCTATGCCGGGGAGCTGTTTTTT. It is translated as CASSSTSGIYAGELFF.

This chain connects TRBV5-1 to TRBJ1-4, with 7 bases aligning to TRBD1. CDR3 length equals 14 residues. CDR1 is SGHRS and CDR2 is YFSETQ in the germline V gene. Germline trimming cut 4 bases from V and 4 bases from J; bases unmatched to any gene: 4. The CDR3 coding sequence is TGCGCCAGCAGCCCACAGGGGAATAATGAAAAACTGTTTTTT. It encodes CASSPQGNNEKLFF.

This clone was picked up one time. The chain links TRBV5-4 to TRBJ2-3; 8 bases fit TRBD1. The CDR3 is 15 residues long. Germline lookup yields CDR1 SGHNT and CDR2 YYREEE (reference sequence). V lost 4 bases and J lost 1; bases outside the gene matches: 5. The CDR3 DNA sequence: TGTGCCAGCAGCCTACCGGGACAGGGCACAGATACGCAGTATTTT. This sequence encodes CASSLPGQGTDTQYF.

The chain has TRBV7-2 and TRBJ2-4, with TRBD1 matching over 8 bases. The CDR3 has 14 amino acids. Germline assignment: CDR1 SGHTA and CDR2 FQGNSA. The V and J ends lost 5 bases and 5 bases, in that order; junction bases with no gene match: 5. DNA of the CDR3: TGTGCCAGCAGCAAGGACAGGGTACAAAACATTCAGTACTTC. It yields the protein CASSKDRVQNIQYF.

This chain links TRBV7-9 with TRBJ2-7, with D unclear. Trimming cost V 5 bases and J 2 bases, with 13 bases left between them. Looked up from germline, CDR1 is SEHNR and CDR2 is FQNEAQ (reference sequence). This CDR3 spans 14 amino acids. CDR3 region: CASSRAKGTYEQYF. CDR3 nucleotide sequence: TGTGCCAGCAGCCGGGCAAAGGGAACCTACGAGCAGTACTTC.

The chain couples TRBV7-9 to TRBJ2-3; TRBD2 is a possible D gene (5 bases). The CDR3 covers 13 residues. CDR1 and CDR2 from the germline V gene are SEHNR and FQNEAQ (reference sequence). The germline V and J ends were trimmed by 8 bases and 4 bases, with 13 bases remaining between them. The CDR3 sequence: CASGWRSSDTQYF. The CDR3 DNA reads TGTGCCAGCGGATGGAGGTCCTCAGATACGCAGTATTTT.

V is TRBV7-2 and J is TRBJ2-2; possibly TRBD1 for D (6 bases). Trimming cost V 1 base and J 1 base, with 7 bases left between them. Germline CDR1 is SGHTA and CDR2 is FQGNSA. The CDR3 consists of 15 residues. The DNA of the CDR3 is TGTGCCAGCAGCTTAGTGACAGGGAACACCGGGGAGCTGTTTTTT. Encoded protein: CASSLVTGNTGELFF.

J is TRBJ1-1 and V is TRBV5-1, with a possible D match to TRBD1 (6 bases). The V and J ends lost 1 base and 4 bases respectively, with 11 bases between them. The CDR3 runs 14 residues. The germline CDR1 and CDR2 sequences are SGHRS and YFSETQ. In DNA, the CDR3 is TGCGCCAGCAGCTTGCTCCAGGGGCCCACTGAAGCTTTCTTT. Residues: CASSLLQGPTEAFF.

This clone was counted between two and nine times. The V gene is TRBV6-5, the J gene TRBJ2-2, with D perhaps TRBD1 (6 bases). Germline CDR1 MNHEY, CDR2 SVGAGI. Trimming shortened V by 0 bases and J by 3 bases, and 11 bases separated the two germline ends. The CDR3 runs to 16 residues. As DNA, the CDR3 is TGTGCCAGCAGTTACTCCCGAGGGGGTTACACCGGGGAGCTGTTTTTT. This encodes CASSYSRGGYTGELFF.

This rearrangement joins TRBV6-5 to TRBJ2-7; 10 bases match TRBD1. With V trimmed by 5 bases and J by 12 bases, 7 bases remained unmatched. Germline V CDR1 and CDR2: MNHEY, SVGAGI. The CDR3 loop spans 12 amino acids. The chain's CDR3 is CASSGTGDYRYF. The DNA of the CDR3 is TGTGCCAGCAGTGGGACAGGGGACTATCGGTACTTC.

The chain links TRBV19 to TRBJ1-1, with D possibly being TRBD1 (5 bases). Germline CDR1 LNHDA, CDR2 SQIVND (reference sequence). The CDR3 is 14 residues long. V lost 4 bases to trimming and J lost 11 bases, with 20 bases between them. The CDR3 DNA reads as TGTGCCAGTAGTACACGAGGCCAACTCGGGGGTGCTTTCTTT. It translates to CASSTRGQLGGAFF.

The chain uses TRBV27 and TRBJ2-5; D perhaps matches TRBD1 (6 bases). Trimming shortened V by 7 bases and J by 5 bases, and 29 bases separated the two germline ends. The CDR3 runs to 18 residues. Germline CDR1 and CDR2: MNHEY and SMNVEV (reference sequence). The CDR3 DNA is TGTGCCAGCATACCGGGGACAAGAGGGCACCTCGGGTGGGAGACCCAGTACTTC. Protein product: CASIPGTRGHLGWETQYF.

The chain uses TRBV6-1 and TRBJ1-1; D is possibly TRBD1 (5 bases). V shed 7 bases and J shed 0 bases, with 15 bases lying between them. In germline, CDR1 is MNHNS, CDR2 SASEGT. This CDR3 contains 15 residues. Here the CDR3 reads CASNDRGWVNTEAFF. CDR3 in DNA: TGTGCCAGCAACGATCGGGGGTGGGTGAACACTGAAGCTTTCTTT.